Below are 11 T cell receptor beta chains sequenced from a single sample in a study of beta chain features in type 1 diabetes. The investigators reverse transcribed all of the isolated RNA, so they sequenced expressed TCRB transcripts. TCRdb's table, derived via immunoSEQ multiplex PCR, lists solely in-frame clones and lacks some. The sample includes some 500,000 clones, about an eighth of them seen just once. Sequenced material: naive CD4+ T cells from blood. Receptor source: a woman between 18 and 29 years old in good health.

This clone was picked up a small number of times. This CDR3 reads CASSDRPGGDTQYF. CDR3 sequence (DNA): TGTGCCAGCAGCGATCGACCCGGCGGAGATACGCAGTATTTT. The chain combines TRBV9 with TRBJ2-3, with D hard to call. Trimming took off 3 bases at V and 5 bases at J, with 13 bases between the two ends. The CDR3 extends over 14 amino acids. CDR1 is SGDLS and CDR2 is YYNGEE in the germline V gene.

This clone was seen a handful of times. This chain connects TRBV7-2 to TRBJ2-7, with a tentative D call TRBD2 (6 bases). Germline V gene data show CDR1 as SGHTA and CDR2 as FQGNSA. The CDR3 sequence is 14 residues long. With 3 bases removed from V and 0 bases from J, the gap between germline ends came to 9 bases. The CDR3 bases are TGTGCCAGCAGCTTGACGGGAGACTCCTACGAGCAGTACTTC. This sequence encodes CASSLTGDSYEQYF.

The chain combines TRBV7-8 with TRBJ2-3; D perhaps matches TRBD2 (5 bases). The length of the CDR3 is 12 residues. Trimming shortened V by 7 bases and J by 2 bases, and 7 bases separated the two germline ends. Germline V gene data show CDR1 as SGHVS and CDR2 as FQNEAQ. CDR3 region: CASTRDTDTQYF. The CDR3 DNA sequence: TGTGCCAGCACCCGGGACACAGATACGCAGTATTTT.

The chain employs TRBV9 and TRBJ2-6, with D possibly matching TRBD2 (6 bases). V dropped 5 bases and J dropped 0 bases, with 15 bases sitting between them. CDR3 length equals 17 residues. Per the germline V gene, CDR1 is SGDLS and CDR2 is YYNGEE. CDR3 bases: TGTGCCAGCAGGGCCGGGACTTCTCCCTCTGGGGCCAACGTCCTGACTTTC. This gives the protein CASRAGTSPSGANVLTF.

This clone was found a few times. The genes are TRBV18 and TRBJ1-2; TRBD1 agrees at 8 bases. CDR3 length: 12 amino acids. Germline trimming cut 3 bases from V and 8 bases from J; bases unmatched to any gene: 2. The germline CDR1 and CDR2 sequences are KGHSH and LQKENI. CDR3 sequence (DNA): TGTGCCAGCTCACCGGACAGGGAAGGCTACACCTTC. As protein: CASSPDREGYTF.

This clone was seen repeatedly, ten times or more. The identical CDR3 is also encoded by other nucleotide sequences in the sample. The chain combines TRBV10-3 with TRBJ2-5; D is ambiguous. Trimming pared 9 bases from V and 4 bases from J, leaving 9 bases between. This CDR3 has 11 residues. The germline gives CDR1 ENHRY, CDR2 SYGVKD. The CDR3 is CAISRGETQYF. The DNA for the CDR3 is TGTGCCATATCGCGCGGAGAGACCCAGTACTTC.

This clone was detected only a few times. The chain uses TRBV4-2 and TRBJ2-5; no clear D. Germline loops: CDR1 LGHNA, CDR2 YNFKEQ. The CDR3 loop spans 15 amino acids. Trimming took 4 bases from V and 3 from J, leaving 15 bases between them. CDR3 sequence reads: CASSLKPGWEETQYF. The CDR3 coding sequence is TGTGCCAGCAGCCTGAAACCAGGCTGGGAAGAGACCCAGTACTTC.

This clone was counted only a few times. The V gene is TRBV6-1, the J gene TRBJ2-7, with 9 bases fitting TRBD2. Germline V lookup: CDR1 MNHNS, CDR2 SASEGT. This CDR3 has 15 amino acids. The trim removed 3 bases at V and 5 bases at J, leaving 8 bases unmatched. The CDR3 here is CASSELSGGRNEQYV. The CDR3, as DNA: TGTGCCAGCAGTGAGCTAAGCGGGGGGCGTAACGAGCAGTACGTC.

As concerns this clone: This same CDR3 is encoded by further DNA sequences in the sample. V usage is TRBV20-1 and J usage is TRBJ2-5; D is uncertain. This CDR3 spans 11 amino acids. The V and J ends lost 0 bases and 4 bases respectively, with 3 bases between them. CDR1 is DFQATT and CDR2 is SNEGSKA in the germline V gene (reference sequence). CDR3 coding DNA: TGCAGTGCTAGAGATCGAGAGACCCAGTACTTC. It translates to CSARDRETQYF.

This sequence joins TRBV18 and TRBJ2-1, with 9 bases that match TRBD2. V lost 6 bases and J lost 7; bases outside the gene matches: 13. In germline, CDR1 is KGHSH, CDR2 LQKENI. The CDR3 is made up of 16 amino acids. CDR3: CASSPKVAGVENEQFF. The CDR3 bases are TGTGCCAGCTCTCCGAAGGTAGCGGGAGTTGAAAATGAGCAGTTCTTC.

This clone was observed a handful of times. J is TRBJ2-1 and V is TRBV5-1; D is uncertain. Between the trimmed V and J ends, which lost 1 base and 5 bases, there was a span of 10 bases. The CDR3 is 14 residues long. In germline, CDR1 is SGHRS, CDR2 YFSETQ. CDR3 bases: TGCGCCAGCAGCTTGAGACCCGGCGACAATGAGCAGTTCTTC. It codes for CASSLRPGDNEQFF.